Listed here are 7 T cell receptor beta chains from one sample, sequenced in a study of control samples from healthy donors and cancer patients. Here immunoSEQ multiplex PCR was the method, and the copy in TCRdb shows in-frame clones only, minus some. The sample has nearly 200,000 clones, approximately 90% seen once. Sample: blood. The receptors shown here come from a man younger than 45 in good health.

The chain recombines TRBV2 with TRBJ2-2; 9 bases fit TRBD1. Germline CDR1 reads SNHLY; CDR2 reads FYNNEI. The CDR3 sequence is 13 residues long. J lost 7 bases, V lost 6 bases, and 3 bases had no gene match. The DNA for the CDR3 is TGTGCCAGCAGAGGACAGGGGATCGGGGAGCTGTTTTTT. Encoded protein: CASRGQGIGELFF.

The chain uses TRBV5-1 and TRBJ2-3, with TRBD2 matching over 10 bases. CDR1 is SGHRS, CDR2 YFSETQ, per germline. The CDR3 contains 15 residues. Trimming took 4 bases from V and 4 from J; bases not matched to a gene: 6. CDR3 amino acids: CASSRWSGGADTQYF. Written as DNA, the CDR3 is TGCGCCAGCAGCCGATGGAGCGGGGGGGCAGATACGCAGTATTTT.

This chain links TRBV9 with TRBJ1-1; D not resolved. V lost 0 bases and J 4 bases, leaving 13 bases between the germline ends. The CDR3 is 15 amino acids. CDR1 and CDR2 from the germline V gene are SGDLS and YYNGEE. The CDR3 here is CASSVVHWSLTEAFF. DNA for the CDR3: TGTGCCAGCAGCGTAGTTCATTGGTCTCTCACTGAAGCTTTCTTT.

The rearrangement links TRBV6-4 to TRBJ1-6; 9 positions agree with TRBD1. Germline V gene data show CDR1 as MRHNA and CDR2 as SNTAGT. The CDR3 has 15 residues. V gave up 4 bases and J gave up 10 bases; unmatched junction bases: 8. CDR3 amino acids: CASSAYRGRGSPLHF. CDR3 sequence (DNA): TGTGCCAGCAGTGCGTACAGGGGGCGCGGATCACCCCTCCACTTT.

The chain links TRBV7-8 to TRBJ2-3; the match to TRBD2 covers 7 bases. The CDR3 extends over 15 amino acids. J gave up 7 bases and V 2 bases, and 9 bases lay outside the gene matches. Germline lookup yields CDR1 SGHVS and CDR2 FQNEAQ. The chain's CDR3 is CASSLIRQGGHTQYF. The DNA of the CDR3 is TGTGCCAGCAGCTTAATCAGGCAGGGAGGGCATACGCAGTATTTT.

In nucleotides, the CDR3 is TGTGCCAGCAGCCAAACCAGGACAGGGAATCAGCCCCAGCATTTT. Its translation: CASSQTRTGNQPQHF. V is TRBV2 and J is TRBJ1-5; 8 bases align to TRBD1. CDR3 size: 15 residues. CDR1 and CDR2 (germline): SNHLY, FYNNEI. After removal of 6 bases from V and 4 bases from J, the junction contained 8 bases not matched to a gene.

A single count supports this clone. The rearrangement links TRBV7-3 to TRBJ2-5, with D perhaps matching TRBD1 or TRBD2 (5 bases each). The CDR3 sequence is 14 residues long. Trimming pared 6 bases from V and 5 bases from J, leaving 16 bases between. Germline V gene data show CDR1 as SGHTA and CDR2 as FQGTGA. The CDR3 region is CASSLFIGAETQYF. DNA of the CDR3: TGTGCCAGCAGTCTTTTCATCGGGGCTGAGACCCAGTACTTC.